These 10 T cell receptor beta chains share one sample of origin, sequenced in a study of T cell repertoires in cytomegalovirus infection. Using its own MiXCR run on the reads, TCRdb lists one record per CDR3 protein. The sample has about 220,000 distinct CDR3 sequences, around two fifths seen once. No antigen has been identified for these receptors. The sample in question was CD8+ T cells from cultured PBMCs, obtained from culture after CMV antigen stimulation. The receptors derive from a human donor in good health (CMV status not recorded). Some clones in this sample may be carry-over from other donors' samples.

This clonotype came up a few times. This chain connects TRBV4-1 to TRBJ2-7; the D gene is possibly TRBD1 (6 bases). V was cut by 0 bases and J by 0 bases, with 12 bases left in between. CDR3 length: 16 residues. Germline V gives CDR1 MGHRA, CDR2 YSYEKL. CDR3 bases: TGCGCCAGCAGCCAAGATCTAACAGGGAGCTCCTACGAGCAGTACTTC. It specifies CASSQDLTGSSYEQYF.

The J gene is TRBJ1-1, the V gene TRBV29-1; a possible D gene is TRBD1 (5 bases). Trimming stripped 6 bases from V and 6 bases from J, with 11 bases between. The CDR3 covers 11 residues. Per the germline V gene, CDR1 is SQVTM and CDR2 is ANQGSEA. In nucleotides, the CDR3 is TGCAGCGTATCTCGGGGGGCTGAAGCTTTCTTT. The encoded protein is CSVSRGAEAFF.

CDR3: CASSLSNIQYF. CDR3 in DNA: TGTGCCAGCAGTTTAAGCAACATTCAGTACTTC. V and J are TRBV12-3 or TRBV12-4 and TRBJ2-4; D unresolved. The CDR3 runs 11 residues. V shed 2 bases and J shed 7 bases, with 3 bases lying between them.

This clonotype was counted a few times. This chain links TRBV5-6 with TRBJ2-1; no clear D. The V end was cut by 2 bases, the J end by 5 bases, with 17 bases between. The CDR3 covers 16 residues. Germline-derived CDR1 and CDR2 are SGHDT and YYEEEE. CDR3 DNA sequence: TGTGCCAGCAGCTTTGGGCCGGCCCGAGACGACAATGAGCAGTTCTTC. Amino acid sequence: CASSFGPARDDNEQFF.

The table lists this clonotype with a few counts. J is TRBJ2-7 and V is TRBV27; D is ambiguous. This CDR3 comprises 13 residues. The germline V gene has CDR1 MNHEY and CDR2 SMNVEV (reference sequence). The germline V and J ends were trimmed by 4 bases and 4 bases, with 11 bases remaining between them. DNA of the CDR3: TGTGCCAGCAGTTATGACCAAAATTACGAGCAGTACTTC. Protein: CASSYDQNYEQYF.

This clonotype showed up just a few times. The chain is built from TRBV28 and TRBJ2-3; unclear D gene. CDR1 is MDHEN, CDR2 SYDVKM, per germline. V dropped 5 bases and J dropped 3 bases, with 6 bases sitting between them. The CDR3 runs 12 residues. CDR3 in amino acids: CASSGLTDTQYF. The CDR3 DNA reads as TGTGCCAGCAGTGGGCTGACAGATACGCAGTATTTT.

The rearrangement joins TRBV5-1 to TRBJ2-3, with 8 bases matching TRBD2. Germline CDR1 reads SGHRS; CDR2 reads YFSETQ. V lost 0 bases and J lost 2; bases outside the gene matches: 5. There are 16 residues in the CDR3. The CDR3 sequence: CASSLEAAGVTDTQYF. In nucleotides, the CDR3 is TGCGCCAGCAGCTTGGAGGCAGCGGGGGTCACAGATACGCAGTATTTT.

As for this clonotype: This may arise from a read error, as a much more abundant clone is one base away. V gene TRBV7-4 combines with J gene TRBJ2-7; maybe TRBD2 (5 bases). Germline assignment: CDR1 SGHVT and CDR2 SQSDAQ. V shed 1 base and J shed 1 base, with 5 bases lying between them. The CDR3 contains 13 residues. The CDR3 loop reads CASSLGESYEQYF. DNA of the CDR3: TGTGCCAGCAGCTTAGGGGAGTCCTACGAGCAGTACTTC.

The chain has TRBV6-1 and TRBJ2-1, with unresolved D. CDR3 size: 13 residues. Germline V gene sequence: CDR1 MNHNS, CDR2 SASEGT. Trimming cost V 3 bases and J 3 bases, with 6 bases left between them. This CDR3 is CASSELLYNEQFF. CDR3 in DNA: TGTGCCAGCAGTGAGCTTCTCTACAATGAGCAGTTCTTC.

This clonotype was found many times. The CDR3 coding sequence is TGTGCCAGCAGTTGGGAGGGGCAGGGGAGGATATACGAGCAGTACTTC. Its protein product is CASSWEGQGRIYEQYF. This chain connects TRBV28 to TRBJ2-7; the D gene is possibly TRBD2 (7 bases). Germline CDR1 reads MDHEN; CDR2 reads SYDVKM. The CDR3 covers 16 residues. V was trimmed by 4 bases and J by 4 bases, leaving 20 bases between them.